A single sample is the source of the 6 T cell receptor beta chains below, sequenced in a study of blood T cell repertoires in COVID-19 (dated by TCRdb to 2020 to 2022). The library relied on the immunoSEQ multiplex PCR assay. As stored in TCRdb, this immuneACCESS dataset retains in-frame rearrangements with V and J assigned. A fraction of the clones does not appear; measured against another copy, unresolved V genes explain less than half of the discrepancy, and the remainder lacks a known reason. Here the sample has 150,000 to 200,000 clones; over 70% occur a single time. Of the sample, 2.8% falls within the top ten clones. The specimen sequenced was peripheral blood. These receptors all come from a man aged 65 to 85 with acute or convalescent COVID-19.

V is TRBV27 and J is TRBJ2-7; TRBD1 agrees at 7 bases. Germline-derived CDR1 and CDR2 are MNHEY and SMNVEV (reference sequence). V was pared by 0 bases and J by 3 bases, with 8 bases of the junction left unmatched. The CDR3 sequence is 16 residues long. For the CDR3, the DNA is TGTGCCAGCAGTTTATCCCCCCGGGACAGACTCTACGAGCAGTACTTC. This codes for CASSLSPRDRLYEQYF.

Worth noting for this clone: Other DNA sequences from this sample encode an identical CDR3 as well. The gene calls are TRBV18 and TRBJ1-2; 8 bases agree with TRBD1. V was pared by 3 bases and J by 2 bases, with 5 bases of the junction left unmatched. The CDR3 loop spans 15 amino acids. Germline assignment: CDR1 KGHSH and CDR2 LQKENI. DNA of the CDR3: TGTGCCAGCTCACCCTCCGGACAGGGAAACTATGGCTACACCTTC. It is translated as CASSPSGQGNYGYTF.

The chain is built from TRBV25-1 and TRBJ2-5; 9 positions agree with TRBD2. Germline V gene sequence: CDR1 MGHDK, CDR2 SYGVNS. This CDR3 spans 17 amino acids. J gave up 4 bases and V 0 bases, and 9 bases lay outside the gene matches. In nucleotides, the CDR3 is TGTGCCAGCAGTGAATATACGGCGGGGGGGCCTTCAGAGACCCAGTACTTC. Its protein is CASSEYTAGGPSETQYF.

The V and J genes are TRBV18 and TRBJ2-1; D is possibly TRBD1 (5 bases). The CDR3 extends over 16 amino acids. The germline gives CDR1 KGHSH, CDR2 LQKENI. V lost 4 bases to trimming and J lost 2 bases, with 15 bases between them. CDR3: CASSRTTATAYNEQFF. In nucleotides, the CDR3 is TGTGCCAGCTCACGAACGACAGCGACAGCCTACAATGAGCAGTTCTTC.

V and J are TRBV19 and TRBJ1-5; D possibly corresponds to TRBD1 (5 bases). Between the trimmed V and J ends, which lost 6 bases and 5 bases, there was a span of 11 bases. Germline CDR1 and CDR2: LNHDA and SQIVND (reference sequence). The CDR3 loop spans 13 amino acids. In nucleotides, the CDR3 is TGTGCCAGTAGAGGGGCGAGAGATCAGCCCCAGCATTTT. Encoded protein: CASRGARDQPQHF.

The V and J genes are TRBV7-3 and TRBJ2-3; 9 bases fit TRBD2. With 4 bases clipped from V and 4 bases from J, the junction kept 9 bases outside the gene matches. CDR1 and CDR2 from the germline V gene are SGHTA and FQGTGA. The CDR3 sequence is 16 residues long. CDR3 sequence (DNA): TGTGCCAGCAGCTCAATAGCGGGAGTTACGCCAGATACGCAGTATTTT. It translates to CASSSIAGVTPDTQYF.